This T cell receptor (beta chain) was found in a study of T-cell reconstitution after alpha-beta-depleted transplantation in children. The length of the CDR3 is 19 residues. With V trimmed by 4 bases and J by 3 bases, 10 bases remained unmatched. CDR1 is SNHLY, CDR2 FYNNEI, per germline. Overall study results and limits: There were some patients whose high TCRbeta diversity at day 60 came from surviving recipient T cells and thymic progenitors. Hyperexpanded clones declined; after one year, newly produced T cells mostly supplied diversity. There were reportedly several hundred expanded graft clones from which alpha-beta T cells came about two months after transplant.

Using unique molecular identifiers, the investigators prepared the TCRbeta library. TCRdb redid the calling of the PCR reads with MiXCR, one entry per CDR3 protein. The sample gives some 600,000 distinct CDR3 sequences, 10% to 15% of which show up once; approximately 2.1% is in the top ten. Points on this clonotype: The antigen is undetermined.

The source of this sequence is a male patient between 10 and 17 years old who had a stem cell transplant for acute myeloid leukemia, so the T cells may come from the graft donor. Material: PBMCs, mostly from graft donor cells, obtained 360 days after TCRalphabeta/CD19-depleted stem cell transplant. The chain employs TRBV2 and TRBJ2-2; TRBD2 agrees at 14 bases. In DNA, the CDR3 is TGTGCCAGCAGTGGGAGGGGACTAGCGGGAGTTTGGGACACCGGGGAGCTGTTTTTT. Amino acids: CASSGRGLAGVWDTGELFF.